This is a list of T cell receptor beta chains from one sample in a study of blood T cells in healthy people across ages. TCRdb re-called the 5' RACE reads through MiXCR, storing one row per CDR3 protein. The sample includes over 500,000 distinct CDR3 sequences, about 28% seen only once; the top ten take 3% to 4%. A further study also used this sample, focusing on T cells of mothers and their children.

The sequencing sample was made of blood. The receptors stem from a boy younger than 10 in good health. The CDR3 runs from the conserved cysteine through the conserved F or W. The order of the fields is J gene, D gene, V gene, clone size, CDR3 DNA, CDR3 protein. D genes are given only for firm matches. Where a row states a size, it is once, few, many or the class of an expanded clone; other rows omit it.

J: TRBJ1-4; D: .; V: TRBV5-1; size: few; DNA: TGCGCCAGCAGCCGGGACAACAGCTACGAAAAACTGTTTTTT; CDR3: CASSRDNSYEKLFF
J: TRBJ2-3; D: .; V: TRBV7-3; size: .; DNA: TGTGCCAGCAGCTTAGTTGGTAGCGGACCCCCAGATACGCAGTATTTT; CDR3: CASSLVGSGPPDTQYF
J: TRBJ2-2; D: .; V: TRBV11-2; size: .; DNA: TGTGCCAGCAGCTTCCCCGGGCTGGAGACCGGGGAGCTGTTTTTT; CDR3: CASSFPGLETGELFF
J: TRBJ2-3; D: .; V: TRBV9; size: few; DNA: TGTGCCAGCAGCGTAGAGGGGAAAGCAGATACGCAGTATTTT; CDR3: CASSVEGKADTQYF
J: TRBJ1-2; D: .; V: TRBV25-1; size: .; DNA: TGTGCCAGCAGTACTTGGAGGGATGGCTACACCTTC; CDR3: CASSTWRDGYTF
J: TRBJ2-5; D: .; V: TRBV5-1; size: .; DNA: TGCGCCAGCAGCAGAGACCAAAAAGAGACCCAGTACTTC; CDR3: CASSRDQKETQYF
J: TRBJ2-5; D: .; V: TRBV10-3; size: once; DNA: TGTGCCATCAGTCCCACTAGGATGGGAGGAGAGACCCAGTACTTC; CDR3: CAISPTRMGGETQYF
J: TRBJ2-1; D: TRBD1; V: TRBV19; size: many; DNA: TGTGCCAGTAGGCCCGGGACAGGCTACAATGAGCAGTTCTTC; CDR3: CASRPGTGYNEQFF
J: TRBJ2-3; D: TRBD2; V: TRBV20-1; size: .; DNA: TGCAGTGCTAGAGATACGACTAGCGGGAGGTCAGATACGCAGTATTTT; CDR3: CSARDTTSGRSDTQYF
J: TRBJ1-4; D: TRBD1; V: TRBV29-1; size: .; DNA: TGCAGCGTTGAATCGGTCCCACAGGGGGCTTCCAATGAAAAACTGTTTTTT; CDR3: CSVESVPQGASNEKLFF
J: TRBJ1-2; D: TRBD1; V: TRBV6-5; size: .; DNA: TGTGCCAGCAGTACCGGGACAGGGAGTTTCGGCTACACCTTC; CDR3: CASSTGTGSFGYTF
J: TRBJ1-5; D: .; V: TRBV7-8; size: .; DNA: TGTGCCAGCAGCTTAGATTGGGGAACCCAGCCCCAGCATTTT; CDR3: CASSLDWGTQPQHF
J: TRBJ2-5; D: .; V: TRBV7-8; size: .; DNA: TGTGCCAGCAGCTCACCCGGACAGGGAGCCGGGGGGGCCCAAGAGACCCAGTACTTC; CDR3: CASSSPGQGAGGAQETQYF
J: TRBJ2-6; D: .; V: TRBV28; size: .; DNA: TGTGCCAGCAGCCTTATGATTGGGGCCAACGTCCTGACTTTC; CDR3: CASSLMIGANVLTF
J: TRBJ2-2; D: .; V: TRBV5-1; size: .; DNA: TGCGCCAGCAGCTCCCAGGATATAAACACCGGGGAGCTGTTTTTT; CDR3: CASSSQDINTGELFF